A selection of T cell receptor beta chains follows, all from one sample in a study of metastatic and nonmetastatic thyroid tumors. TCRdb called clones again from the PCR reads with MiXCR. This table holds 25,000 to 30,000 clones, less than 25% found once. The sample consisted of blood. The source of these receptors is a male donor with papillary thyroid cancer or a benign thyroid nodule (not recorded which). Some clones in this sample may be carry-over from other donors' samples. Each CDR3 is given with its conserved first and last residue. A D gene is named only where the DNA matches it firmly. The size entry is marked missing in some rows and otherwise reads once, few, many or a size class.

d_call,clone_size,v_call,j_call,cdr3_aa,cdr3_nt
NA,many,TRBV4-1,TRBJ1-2,CASSQSQGMIHGYTF,TGCGCCAGCAGCCAGTCTCAGGGGATGATTCATGGCTACACCTTC
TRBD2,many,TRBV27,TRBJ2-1,CASSPASGGYNEQFF,TGTGCCAGCAGTCCCGCTAGCGGGGGGTACAATGAGCAGTTCTTC
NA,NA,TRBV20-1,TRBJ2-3,CSARDSVRLRPDTQYF,TGCAGTGCTAGAGATTCGGTCAGGTTACGGCCAGATACGCAGTATTTT
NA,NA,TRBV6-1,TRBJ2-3,CAVTPTASGTDTQYF,TGTGCCGTCACGCCGACGGCTAGCGGCACAGATACGCAGTATTTT
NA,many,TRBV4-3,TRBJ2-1,CASSQDWFRLNEQFF,TGCGCCAGCAGCCAAGATTGGTTCAGGCTCAATGAGCAGTTCTTC
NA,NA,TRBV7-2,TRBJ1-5,CASSRGKGNQPQHF,TGTGCCAGCAGCAGGGGGAAGGGCAATCAGCCCCAGCATTTT
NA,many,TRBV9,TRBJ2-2,CASSAGGLSNTGELFF,TGTGCCAGCAGCGCAGGAGGACTATCGAACACCGGGGAGCTGTTTTTT
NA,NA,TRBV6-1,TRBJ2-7,CASRHDSYVQYF,TGTGCGAGCAGACACGACAGCTACGTGCAGTACTTC
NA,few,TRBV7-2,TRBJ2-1,CASSLARGGRRGFNEQFF,TGTGCCAGCAGCTTAGCGAGGGGGGGGAGACGCGGTTTCAATGAGCAGTTCTTC
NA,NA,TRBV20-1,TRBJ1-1,CSARSDSLGTEAFF,TGCAGTGCTAGATCAGACAGTTTAGGCACCGAAGCTTTCTTT
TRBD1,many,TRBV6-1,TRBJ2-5,CASRTGEETQYF,TGTGCCAGCAGAACAGGGGAAGAGACCCAGTACTTC
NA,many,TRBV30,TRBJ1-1,CAWNSGRSILNTEAFF,TGTGCCTGGAATTCGGGCAGATCCATACTGAACACTGAAGCTTTCTTT
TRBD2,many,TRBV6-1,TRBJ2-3,CASSLAGGPADTQYF,TGTGCCAGCAGCCTAGCGGGAGGGCCCGCAGATACGCAGTATTTT
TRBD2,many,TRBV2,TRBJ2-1,CASSAGGLDEQFF,TGTGCCAGCAGTGCGGGAGGTCTCGATGAGCAGTTCTTC
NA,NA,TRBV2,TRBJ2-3,CASSRILPLSNQPQYF,TGTGCCAGCAGCCGGATACTTCCTCTTAGCAATCAGCCCCAGTATTTT
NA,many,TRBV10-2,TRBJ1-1,CASTWNTEAFF,TGCGCCAGCACCTGGAACACTGAAGCTTTCTTT
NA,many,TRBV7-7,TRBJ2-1,CASGPIGDEQFF,TGTGCTAGTGGACCCATAGGCGATGAGCAGTTCTTC
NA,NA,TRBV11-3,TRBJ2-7,CASSQGGAYEQYF,TGTGCCAGCAGCCAGGGGGGGGCCTACGAGCAGTACTTC
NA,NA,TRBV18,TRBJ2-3,CTSSPIVQDRNTQYF,TGTACCAGCTCACCAATAGTACAGGACCGGAATACGCAGTATTTT
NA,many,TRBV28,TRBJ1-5,CASAGLPVVGYSNQPQHF,TGTGCCAGCGCGGGACTGCCGGTGGTTGGATATAGCAATCAGCCCCAGCATTTT
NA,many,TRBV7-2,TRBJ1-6,CASSFGPNSPLHF,TGTGCCAGCAGCTTTGGACCTAATTCACCCCTCCACTTT
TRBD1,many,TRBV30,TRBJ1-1,CAWSPSRGGRAFF,TGTGCCTGGAGTCCATCCAGGGGGGGCAGGGCTTTCTTT
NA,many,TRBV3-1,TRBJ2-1,CASSQQPGTNNEQFF,TGTGCCAGCAGCCAACAACCGGGAACAAACAATGAGCAGTTCTTC
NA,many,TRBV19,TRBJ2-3,CASSPPTDTQYF,TGTGCCAGTAGTCCACCCACAGATACGCAGTATTTT
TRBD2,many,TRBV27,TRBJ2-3,CASSLWGGISADTQYF,TGTGCCAGCAGTTTGTGGGGGGGTATATCCGCAGATACGCAGTATTTT
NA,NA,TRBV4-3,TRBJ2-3,CASSRGRTDTQYF,TGCGCCAGTAGCCGGGGGCGCACAGATACGCAGTATTTT
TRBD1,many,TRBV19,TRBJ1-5,CASSGQGYQPQHF,TGTGCCAGCTCCGGACAGGGTTATCAGCCCCAGCATTTT
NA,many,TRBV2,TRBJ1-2,CASSDSGWGYDYTF,TGTGCCAGCAGTGATTCTGGATGGGGGTATGACTACACCTTC
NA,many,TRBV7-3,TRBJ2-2,CASSRDRTGELFF,TGTGCCAGCAGCCGTGACAGGACCGGGGAGCTGTTTTTT
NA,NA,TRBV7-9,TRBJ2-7,CAISLSFSYEQYF,TGTGCCATCAGCTTGTCCTTCTCCTATGAGCAGTACTTC
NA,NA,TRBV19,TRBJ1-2,CASSMGVYYGYPF,TGTGCCAGTAGTATGGGCGTCTACTATGGCTACCCCTTC
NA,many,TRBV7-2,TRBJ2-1,CASSFHNEQFF,TGTGCCAGCAGCTTCCACAATGAGCAGTTCTTC
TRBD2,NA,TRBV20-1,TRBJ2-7,CSARDQAAGGTYEQYF,TGCAGTGCTAGAGATCAGGCCGCGGGAGGTACATACGAGCAGTACTTC
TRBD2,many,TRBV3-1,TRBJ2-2,CASSHGTSGTVGGELFF,TGTGCCAGCAGCCATGGGACTAGCGGGACCGTCGGCGGGGAGCTGTTTTTT
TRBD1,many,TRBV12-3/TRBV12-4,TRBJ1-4,CASSLGRAGGSNEKLFF,TGTGCCAGCAGTTTAGGTAGGGCAGGGGGATCGAATGAAAAACTGTTTTTT
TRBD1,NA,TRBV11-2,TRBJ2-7,CASSLERRGLGYEQYF,TGTGCCAGCAGCTTAGAACGCAGGGGGCTGGGGTACGAGCAGTACTTC
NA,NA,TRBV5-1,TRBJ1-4,CASSMAGQANEKLFF,TGCGCCAGCAGCATGGCGGGCCAGGCGAATGAAAAACTGTTTTTT
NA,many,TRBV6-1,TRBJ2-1,CASSPRQGGKGNEQFF,TGTGCCAGCAGTCCTCGCCAAGGGGGAAAGGGTAATGAGCAGTTCTTC
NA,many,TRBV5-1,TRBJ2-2,CASTLHPTGELFF,TGCGCCAGCACACTACACCCGACCGGGGAGCTGTTTTTT
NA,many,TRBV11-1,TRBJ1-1,CASSYGQLNTEAFF,TGTGCCAGCAGCTACGGACAGTTGAACACTGAAGCTTTCTTT
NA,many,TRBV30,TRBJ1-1,CAWSWEGQAFF,TGTGCCTGGAGCTGGGAGGGGCAAGCTTTCTTT
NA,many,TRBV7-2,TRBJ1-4,CASSSQSRWGFEKLFF,TGTGCCAGCAGCTCCCAGTCGCGGTGGGGGTTTGAAAAACTGTTTTTT
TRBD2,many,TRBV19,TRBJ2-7,CASSIPGGDEQYF,TGTGCCAGTAGTATCCCCGGGGGGGACGAGCAGTACTTC
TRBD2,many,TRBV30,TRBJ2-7,CACGLAGTYEQYF,TGTGCCTGCGGACTAGCGGGAACCTACGAGCAGTACTTC
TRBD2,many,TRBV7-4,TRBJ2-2,CASSSRLAGSPGELFF,TGTGCCAGCAGCTCTCGGCTAGCGGGATCTCCCGGGGAGCTGTTTTTT
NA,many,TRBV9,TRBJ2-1,CASSVYQGLNNEQFF,TGTGCCAGCAGCGTCTATCAGGGCCTTAACAATGAGCAGTTCTTC
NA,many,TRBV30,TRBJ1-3,CAWSGGSGNTIYF,TGTGCCTGGAGTGGGGGCTCTGGAAACACCATATATTTT
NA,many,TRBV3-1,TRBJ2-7,CASSQSRREQYF,TGTGCCAGCAGCCAATCTAGACGAGAGCAGTACTTC
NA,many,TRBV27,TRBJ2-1,CASSPSRDEQFF,TGTGCCAGCAGTCCGTCTAGGGATGAGCAGTTCTTC
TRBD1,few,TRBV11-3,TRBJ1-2,CASSFSTGAAYGYTF,TGTGCCAGCAGCTTTTCGACAGGGGCGGCCTATGGCTACACCTTC